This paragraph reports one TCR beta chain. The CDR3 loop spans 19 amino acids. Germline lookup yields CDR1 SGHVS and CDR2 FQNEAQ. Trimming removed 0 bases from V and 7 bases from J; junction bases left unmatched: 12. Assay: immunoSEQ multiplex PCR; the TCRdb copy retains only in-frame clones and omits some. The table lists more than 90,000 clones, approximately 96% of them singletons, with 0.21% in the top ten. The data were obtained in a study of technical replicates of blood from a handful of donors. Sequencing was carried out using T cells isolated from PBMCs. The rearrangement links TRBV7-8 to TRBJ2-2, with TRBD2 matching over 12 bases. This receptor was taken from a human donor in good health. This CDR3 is CASSLATPLAGGLGGELFF. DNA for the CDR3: TGTGCCAGCAGCTTAGCGACCCCACTAGCGGGAGGCCTTGGCGGGGAGCTGTTTTTT.